A selection of T cell receptor beta chains follows, all from one sample in a study of T cell changes during pregnancy in multiple sclerosis. Measured with immunoSEQ multiplex PCR; TCRdb has only the in-frame clones, and not every one. The sample has 56,000 or so clones, around 89% seen once. Here the sequenced sample was peripheral blood, taken after pregnancy. The receptors stem from a female donor with multiple sclerosis, enrolled in a pregnancy study. Both conserved end residues are part of each CDR3. The D gene is left open where the match is weak. Rows may omit the clone size; those that give it use once, few, many or a size class.

J: TRBJ1-5; size: -; V: TRBV7-9; D: -; CDR3: CASSLTSGAISNQPQHF; DNA: TGTGCCAGCAGCTTAACCTCAGGGGCCATTAGCAATCAGCCCCAGCATTTT
J: TRBJ2-3; size: -; V: TRBV2; D: -; CDR3: CASSEGAFTDTQYF; DNA: TGTGCCAGCAGTGAGGGGGCCTTCACAGATACGCAGTATTTT
J: TRBJ2-5; size: once; V: TRBV10-3; D: TRBD1; CDR3: CAISARDSGQETQYF; DNA: TGTGCCATCAGCGCGAGGGACAGTGGCCAAGAGACCCAGTACTTC
J: TRBJ1-5; size: -; V: TRBV19; D: -; CDR3: CASSIFGENQPQHF; DNA: TGTGCCAGTAGTATTTTCGGGGAAAATCAGCCCCAGCATTTT
J: TRBJ1-5; size: -; V: TRBV30; D: -; CDR3: CALNRGNQPQHF; DNA: TGTGCCTTAAACAGGGGCAATCAGCCCCAGCATTTT
J: TRBJ2-7; size: -; V: TRBV5-8; D: -; CDR3: CASSLGEGEQYF; DNA: TGTGCCAGCAGCTTGGGTGAGGGCGAGCAGTACTTC
J: TRBJ1-4; size: -; V: TRBV19; D: TRBD1; CDR3: CASSIDRAGEKLFF; DNA: TGTGCCAGTAGTATCGACAGGGCGGGTGAAAAACTGTTTTTT
J: TRBJ1-1; size: -; V: TRBV2; D: -; CDR3: CASSPREGRAFF; DNA: TGTGCCAGCAGTCCCCGGGAGGGACGAGCTTTCTTT
J: TRBJ2-3; size: once; V: TRBV28; D: TRBD1; CDR3: CASSSKWDRRTDTQYF; DNA: TGTGCCAGCAGCTCAAAATGGGACAGGAGAACAGATACGCAGTATTTT
J: TRBJ2-6; size: -; V: TRBV5-4; D: -; CDR3: CASSLQGTGGANVLTF; DNA: TGTGCCAGCAGCCTACAGGGCACGGGGGGGGCCAACGTCCTGACTTTC
J: TRBJ2-5; size: -; V: TRBV5-5; D: -; CDR3: CASSLVPGQETQYF; DNA: TGTGCCAGCAGCTTGGTCCCAGGGCAAGAGACCCAGTACTTC
J: TRBJ1-5; size: -; V: TRBV12-5; D: TRBD1; CDR3: CASGLGTGNQPQHF; DNA: TGTGCTAGTGGTTTAGGGACAGGGAATCAGCCCCAGCATTTT
J: TRBJ1-2; size: once; V: TRBV13; D: -; CDR3: CASSLGGSGYTF; DNA: TGTGCCAGCAGCTTAGGGGGGAGTGGCTACACCTTC
J: TRBJ1-3; size: once; V: TRBV7-9; D: -; CDR3: CASSPLRQLGNTIYF; DNA: TGTGCCAGCAGCCCGCTCAGACAGCTCGGAAACACCATATATTTT
J: TRBJ1-1; size: few; V: TRBV30; D: TRBD1; CDR3: CAWMEGAFAEAFF; DNA: TGTGCCTGGATGGAGGGGGCTTTCGCTGAAGCTTTCTTT
J: TRBJ2-2; size: once; V: TRBV10-3; D: TRBD1; CDR3: CAISEGAGGHTGELFF; DNA: TGTGCCATCAGTGAGGGGGCAGGGGGACACACCGGGGAGCTGTTTTTT
J: TRBJ2-1; size: -; V: TRBV9; D: -; CDR3: CASSVSGLYNEQFF; DNA: TGTGCCAGCAGCGTATCGGGACTTTACAATGAGCAGTTCTTC
J: TRBJ1-1; size: -; V: TRBV2; D: -; CDR3: CASSEADMWDGGGAFF; DNA: TGTGCCAGCAGTGAAGCGGACATGTGGGACGGCGGGGGGGCTTTCTTT
J: TRBJ2-3; size: -; V: TRBV27; D: TRBD2; CDR3: CASSLLAASGVYTDTQYF; DNA: TGTGCCAGCAGTTTATTGGCGGCTAGCGGGGTGTATACAGATACGCAGTATTTT
J: TRBJ2-6; size: -; V: TRBV2; D: -; CDR3: CASKRDSGANVLTF; DNA: TGTGCCAGCAAGAGGGACTCTGGGGCCAACGTCCTGACTTTC
J: TRBJ1-4; size: -; V: TRBV10-3; D: -; CDR3: CAIRKPGGEKLFF; DNA: TGTGCCATCAGAAAACCCGGAGGGGAAAAACTGTTTTTT
J: TRBJ2-7; size: -; V: TRBV9; D: TRBD2; CDR3: CASSPGGEQYF; DNA: TGTGCCAGCAGCCCCGGGGGGGAGCAGTACTTC
J: TRBJ2-2; size: -; V: TRBV5-1; D: TRBD2; CDR3: CASSLAVAGETGELFF; DNA: TGCGCCAGCAGCTTGGCGGTAGCGGGGGAAACCGGGGAGCTGTTTTTT
J: TRBJ2-2; size: -; V: TRBV5-4; D: TRBD2; CDR3: CASSRGDAGELFF; DNA: TGTGCCAGCTCCCGGGGGGATGCCGGGGAGCTGTTTTTT
J: TRBJ1-6; size: -; V: TRBV11-2; D: -; CDR3: CASSLDGSTGDSPLHF; DNA: TGTGCCAGCAGCTTAGATGGGTCCACGGGGGATTCACCCCTCCACTTT
J: TRBJ2-3; size: -; V: TRBV27; D: TRBD2; CDR3: CASNSLAREADTQYF; DNA: TGTGCCAGCAATTCACTAGCGAGGGAAGCAGATACGCAGTATTTT
J: TRBJ2-3; size: -; V: TRBV5-6; D: TRBD1; CDR3: CASSRGQITDTQYF; DNA: TGTGCCAGCAGCCGGGGACAGATCACAGATACGCAGTATTTT
J: TRBJ2-3; size: -; V: TRBV5-4; D: TRBD1; CDR3: CASSTVQGADTQYF; DNA: TGTGCCAGCAGCACCGTACAGGGGGCAGATACGCAGTATTTT
J: TRBJ2-1; size: -; V: TRBV7-8; D: -; CDR3: CASSYGYRYNEQFF; DNA: TGTGCCAGCAGCTACGGATACAGGTACAATGAGCAGTTCTTC
J: TRBJ1-4; size: -; V: TRBV18; D: TRBD1; CDR3: CASSLGTEINEKLFF; DNA: TGTGCCAGCTCACTCGGGACAGAGATTAATGAAAAACTGTTTTTT
J: TRBJ2-3; size: -; V: TRBV5-1; D: -; CDR3: CASSETGFPTDTQYF; DNA: TGCGCCAGCAGCGAAACAGGGTTCCCAACAGATACGCAGTATTTT
J: TRBJ2-7; size: -; V: TRBV7-5; D: -; CDR3: CARSRKKGGGWDWGYEQYF; DNA: TGTGCCAGAAGCAGAAAGAAAGGGGGAGGGTGGGATTGGGGCTACGAGCAGTACTTC
J: TRBJ2-5; size: -; V: TRBV4-1; D: TRBD2; CDR3: CASSQSLLAGGHQETQYF; DNA: TGCGCCAGCAGCCAATCCCTGCTAGCGGGGGGGCACCAAGAGACCCAGTACTTC
J: TRBJ1-1; size: -; V: TRBV5-1; D: -; CDR3: CASSFNFPGMNTEAFF; DNA: TGCGCCAGCAGCTTCAATTTCCCAGGCATGAACACTGAAGCTTTCTTT
J: TRBJ1-5; size: -; V: TRBV6-4; D: TRBD1; CDR3: CASSDSSKDRDGWGSYSNQPQHF; DNA: TGTGCCAGCAGTGACTCGAGCAAGGACAGGGATGGATGGGGAAGCTATAGCAATCAGCCCCAGCATTTT
J: TRBJ2-5; size: once; V: TRBV6-1; D: -; CDR3: CASSEGAGQQETQYF; DNA: TGTGCCAGCAGTGAAGGGGCGGGACAGCAAGAGACCCAGTACTTC
J: TRBJ2-2; size: -; V: TRBV28; D: -; CDR3: CASTLGGTGELFF; DNA: TGTGCCAGCACCTTAGGGGGCACCGGGGAGCTGTTTTTT
J: TRBJ1-1; size: -; V: TRBV27; D: TRBD1; CDR3: CASSPRDRDLRAFF; DNA: TGTGCCAGCAGTCCCCGGGACAGGGATCTTAGGGCTTTCTTT
J: TRBJ2-3; size: -; V: TRBV4-1; D: TRBD1; CDR3: CASSQGPDRAGEDTQYF; DNA: TGCGCCAGCAGCCAAGGCCCGGACAGGGCCGGCGAGGATACGCAGTATTTT
J: TRBJ2-7; size: -; V: TRBV9; D: TRBD2; CDR3: CASSPWTSGGAHEQYF; DNA: TGTGCCAGCAGCCCCTGGACTAGCGGGGGGGCCCACGAGCAGTACTTC
J: TRBJ1-5; size: few; V: TRBV6-5; D: TRBD1; CDR3: CASSSGTGGFQPQHF; DNA: TGTGCCAGCAGTTCCGGGACAGGGGGCTTTCAGCCCCAGCATTTT
J: TRBJ1-1; size: -; V: TRBV5-1; D: -; CDR3: CASQQGSGRTEAFF; DNA: TGCGCCAGTCAACAGGGAAGCGGGAGGACTGAAGCTTTCTTT
J: TRBJ2-7; size: -; V: TRBV13; D: -; CDR3: CASSVGAGSYEQYF; DNA: TGTGCCAGCAGCGTCGGGGCGGGGTCCTACGAGCAGTACTTC
J: TRBJ1-1; size: -; V: TRBV6-1; D: TRBD1; CDR3: CASRSQGAGYTEAFF; DNA: TGTGCCAGCAGGTCACAGGGGGCTGGATACACTGAAGCTTTCTTT
J: TRBJ2-5; size: -; V: TRBV9; D: -; CDR3: CASSQRGGAETQYF; DNA: TGTGCCAGCTCCCAAAGAGGAGGGGCGGAGACCCAGTACTTC
J: TRBJ1-2; size: once; V: TRBV30; D: -; CDR3: CAWSVLGGSLLGYTF; DNA: TGTGCCTGGAGTGTACTGGGGGGGAGTTTACTAGGCTACACCTTC
J: TRBJ1-2; size: -; V: TRBV7-2; D: TRBD1; CDR3: CASSARVGTAALANYGYTF; DNA: TGTGCCAGCAGCGCGAGAGTTGGGACAGCAGCTTTAGCTAACTATGGCTACACCTTC
J: TRBJ2-7; size: -; V: TRBV28; D: -; CDR3: CASSLWGSSYEQYF; DNA: TGTGCCAGCAGTTTATGGGGCAGCTCCTACGAGCAGTACTTC